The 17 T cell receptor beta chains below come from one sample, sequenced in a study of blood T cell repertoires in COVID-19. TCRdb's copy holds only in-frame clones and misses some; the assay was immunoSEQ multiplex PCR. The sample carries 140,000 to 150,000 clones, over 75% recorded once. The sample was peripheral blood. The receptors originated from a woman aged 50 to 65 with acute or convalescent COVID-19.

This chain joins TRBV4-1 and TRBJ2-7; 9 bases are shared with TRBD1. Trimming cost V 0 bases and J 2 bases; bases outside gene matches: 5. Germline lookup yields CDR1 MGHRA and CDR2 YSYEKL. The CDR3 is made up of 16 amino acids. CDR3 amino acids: CASSQDPGQGAYEQYF. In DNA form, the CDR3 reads TGCGCCAGCAGCCAAGACCCGGGACAGGGCGCCTACGAGCAGTACTTC.

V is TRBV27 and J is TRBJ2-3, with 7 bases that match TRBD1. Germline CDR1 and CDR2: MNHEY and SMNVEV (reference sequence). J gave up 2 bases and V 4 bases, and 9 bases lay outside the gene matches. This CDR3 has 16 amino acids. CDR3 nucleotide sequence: TGTGCCAGCAGTTCCCCCTTCGGGACAGCCACAGATACGCAGTATTTT. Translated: CASSSPFGTATDTQYF.

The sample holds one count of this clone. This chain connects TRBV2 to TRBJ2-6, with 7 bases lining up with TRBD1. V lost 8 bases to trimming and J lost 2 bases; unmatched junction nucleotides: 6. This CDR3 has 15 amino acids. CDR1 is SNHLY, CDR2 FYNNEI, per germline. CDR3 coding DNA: TGTGCCAGCCTTAGGGACAGTCCTGGGGCCAACGTCCTGACTTTC. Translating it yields CASLRDSPGANVLTF.

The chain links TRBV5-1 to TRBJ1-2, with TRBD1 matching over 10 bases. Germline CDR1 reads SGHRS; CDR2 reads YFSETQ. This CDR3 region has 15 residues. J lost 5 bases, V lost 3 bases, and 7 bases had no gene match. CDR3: CASSSDRGAQYGYTF. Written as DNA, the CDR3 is TGCGCCAGCAGCTCGGACAGGGGGGCGCAGTATGGCTACACCTTC. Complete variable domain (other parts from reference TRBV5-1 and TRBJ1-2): KAGVTQTPRYLIKTRGQQVTLSCSPISGHRSVSWYQQTPGQGLQFLFEYFSETQRNKGNFPGRFSGRQFSNSRSEMNVSTLELGDSALYLCASSSDRGAQYGYTFGSGTRLTVV.

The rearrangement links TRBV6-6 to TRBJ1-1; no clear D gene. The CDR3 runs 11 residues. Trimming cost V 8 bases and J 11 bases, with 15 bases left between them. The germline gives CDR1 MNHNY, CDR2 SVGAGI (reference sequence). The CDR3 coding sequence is TGTGCCAGCTCCACTACTATTGGGGCTTTCTTT. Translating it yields CASSTTIGAFF.

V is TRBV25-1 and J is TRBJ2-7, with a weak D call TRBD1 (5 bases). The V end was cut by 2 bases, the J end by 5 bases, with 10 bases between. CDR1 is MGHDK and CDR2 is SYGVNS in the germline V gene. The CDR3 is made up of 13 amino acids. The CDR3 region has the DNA TGTGCCAGCAGTGAACAGGGTCACAACGAGCAGTACTTC. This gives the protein CASSEQGHNEQYF.

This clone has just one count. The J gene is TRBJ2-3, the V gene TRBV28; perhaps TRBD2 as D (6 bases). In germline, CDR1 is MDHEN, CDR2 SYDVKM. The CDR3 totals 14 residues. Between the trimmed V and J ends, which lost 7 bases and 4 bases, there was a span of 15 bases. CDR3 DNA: TGTGCCAGCACCCAGGGCCTAGCGTCAGATACGCAGTATTTT. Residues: CASTQGLASDTQYF. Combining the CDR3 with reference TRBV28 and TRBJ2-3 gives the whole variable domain DVKVTQSSRYLVKRTGEKVFLECVQDMDHENMFWYRQDPGLGLRLIYFSYDVKMKEKGDIPEGYSVSREKKERFSLILESASTNQTSMYLCASTQGLASDTQYFGPGTRLTVL.

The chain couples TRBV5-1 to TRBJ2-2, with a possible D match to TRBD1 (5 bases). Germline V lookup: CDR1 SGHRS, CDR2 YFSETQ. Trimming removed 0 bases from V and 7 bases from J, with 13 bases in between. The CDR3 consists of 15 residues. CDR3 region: CASSLASGMDGELFF. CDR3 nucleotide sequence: TGCGCCAGCAGCTTGGCCTCAGGGATGGACGGGGAGCTGTTTTTT.

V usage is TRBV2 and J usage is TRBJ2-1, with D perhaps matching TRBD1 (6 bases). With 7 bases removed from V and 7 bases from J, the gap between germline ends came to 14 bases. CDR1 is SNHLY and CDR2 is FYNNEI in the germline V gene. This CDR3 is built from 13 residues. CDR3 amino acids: CASTQGLGNEQFF. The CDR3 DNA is TGTGCCAGCACCCAGGGGCTGGGTAATGAGCAGTTCTTC. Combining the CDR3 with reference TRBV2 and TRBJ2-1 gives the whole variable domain EPEVTQTPSHQVTQMGQEVILRCVPISNHLYFYWYRQILGQKVEFLVSFYNNEISEKSEIFDDQFSVERPDGSNFTLKIRSTKLEDSAMYFCASTQGLGNEQFFGPGTRLTVL.

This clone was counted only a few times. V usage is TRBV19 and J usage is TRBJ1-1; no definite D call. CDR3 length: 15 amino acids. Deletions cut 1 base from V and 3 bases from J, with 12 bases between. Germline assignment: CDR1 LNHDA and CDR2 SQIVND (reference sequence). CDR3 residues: CASSIGMGDYTEAFF. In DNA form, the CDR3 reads TGTGCCAGTAGTATAGGGATGGGTGACTACACTGAAGCTTTCTTT.

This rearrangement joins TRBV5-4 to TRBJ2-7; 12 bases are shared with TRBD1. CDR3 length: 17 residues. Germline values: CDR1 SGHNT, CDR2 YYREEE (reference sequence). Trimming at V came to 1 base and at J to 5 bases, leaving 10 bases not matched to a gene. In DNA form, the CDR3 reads TGTGCCAGCAGCTTGAGGGTCTCCGGGACAGGGGGCGACGAGCAGTACTTC. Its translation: CASSLRVSGTGGDEQYF.

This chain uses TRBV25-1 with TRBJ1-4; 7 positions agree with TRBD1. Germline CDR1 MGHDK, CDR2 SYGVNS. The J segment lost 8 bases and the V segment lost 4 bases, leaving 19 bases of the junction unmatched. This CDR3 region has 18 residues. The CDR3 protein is CASSVGFRRTGVSEKLFF. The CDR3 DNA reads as TGTGCCAGCAGTGTTGGTTTTAGAAGGACAGGTGTGAGCGAAAAACTGTTTTTT.

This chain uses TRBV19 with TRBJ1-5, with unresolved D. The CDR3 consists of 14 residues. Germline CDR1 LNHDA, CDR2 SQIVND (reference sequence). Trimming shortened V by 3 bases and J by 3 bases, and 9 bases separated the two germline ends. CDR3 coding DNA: TGTGCCAGTAGTATGGTGGGCAACAATCAGCCCCAGCATTTT. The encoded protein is CASSMVGNNQPQHF.

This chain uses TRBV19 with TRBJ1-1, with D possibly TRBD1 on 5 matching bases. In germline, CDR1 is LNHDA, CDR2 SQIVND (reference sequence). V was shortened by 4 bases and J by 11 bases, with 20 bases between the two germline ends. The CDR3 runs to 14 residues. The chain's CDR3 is CASSTPHGALGAFF. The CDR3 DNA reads TGTGCCAGTAGTACCCCCCATGGGGCCCTGGGCGCTTTCTTT.

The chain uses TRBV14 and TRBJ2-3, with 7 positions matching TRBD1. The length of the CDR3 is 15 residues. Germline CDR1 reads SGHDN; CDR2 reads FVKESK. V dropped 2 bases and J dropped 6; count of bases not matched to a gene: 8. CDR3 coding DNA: TGTGCCAGCAGCCAAAGGACAGGATCGGCGGATACGCAGTATTTT. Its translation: CASSQRTGSADTQYF.

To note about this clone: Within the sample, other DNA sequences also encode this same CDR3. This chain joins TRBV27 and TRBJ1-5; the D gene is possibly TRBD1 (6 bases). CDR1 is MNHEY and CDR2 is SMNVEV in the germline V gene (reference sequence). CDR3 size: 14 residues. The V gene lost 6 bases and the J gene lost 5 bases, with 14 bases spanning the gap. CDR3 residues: CASSPQGYYQPQHF. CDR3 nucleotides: TGTGCCAGCAGCCCCCAGGGGTATTATCAGCCCCAGCATTTT.

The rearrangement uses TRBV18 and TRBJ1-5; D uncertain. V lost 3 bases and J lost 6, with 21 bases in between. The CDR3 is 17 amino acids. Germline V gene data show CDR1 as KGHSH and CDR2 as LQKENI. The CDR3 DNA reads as TGTGCCAGCTCACCCTCCGACGGGTTATCGTTCGGTCAGCCCCAGCATTTT. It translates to CASSPSDGLSFGQPQHF.